A selection of T cell receptor beta chains follows, all from one sample in a study of glioma-infiltrating T cells after dendritic cell vaccination. Clones were sequenced by immunoSEQ multiplex PCR, and TCRdb holds only the in-frame ones, with some missing. The sample contains 50,000 to 80,000 clones, 82% of which appear only once. The sequencing here drew on blood, taken before dendritic cell vaccination. Every receptor here comes from a human donor with glioblastoma. Each CDR3 is given with its conserved first and last residue. D genes are given only for firm matches. Expanded clones are given a class, and other clones once, few, many or no size at all.

TRBJ2-2 | few | TRBD2 | TRBV6-1 | TGTGCCAGCAGGACTAGCGGGGGCACCGGGGAGCTGTTTTTT | CASRTSGGTGELFF
TRBJ2-1 | . | TRBD1 | TRBV6-4 | TGTGCCAGCAGTCCTCCGGGACAGCGGCGACAAAGGGAGCAGTTCTTC | CASSPPGQRRQREQFF
TRBJ1-5 | . | . | TRBV6-1 | TGTGCCAGCAGTTTTTTTCTCGTCTCGCCCCAGCATTTT | CASSFFLVSPQHF
TRBJ1-1 | . | TRBD1 | TRBV2 | TGTGCCAGCAGACAGGGGGCGTCAAAGAACACTGAAGCTTTCTTT | CASRQGASKNTEAFF
TRBJ2-2 | . | . | TRBV11-2 | TGTGCCAGCAGCTTAGATTACTCCACCGGGGAGCTGTTTTTT | CASSLDYSTGELFF
TRBJ2-7 | . | . | TRBV7-2 | TGTGCCAGCAGCTTCTGGTCCCCCATCCAACCCTGGGCTTACGAGCAGTACTTC | CASSFWSPIQPWAYEQYF
TRBJ2-3 | . | . | TRBV18 | TGTGCCAGCTCCGTACAGGGTTACACAGATACGCAGTATTTT | CASSVQGYTDTQYF
TRBJ1-1 | . | . | TRBV9 | TGTGCCAGCAGCGTAGGGCAGGGGCACACTGAAGCTTTCTTT | CASSVGQGHTEAFF
TRBJ2-7 | few | TRBD1 | TRBV6-1 | TGTGCCAGTTGCCGGGACAGGGCGTCCTACGAGCAGTACTTC | CASCRDRASYEQYF
TRBJ2-5 | . | TRBD1 | TRBV19 | TGTGCCAGTAGTATTCAGGCAGGGGGCATGGAGACCCAGTACTTC | CASSIQAGGMETQYF
TRBJ1-4 | . | . | TRBV6-6 | TGTGCCAGCAACATGGGGGGAGGGATTGAAAAACTGTTTTTT | CASNMGGGIEKLFF
TRBJ2-2 | . | TRBD1 | TRBV7-2 | TGTGCCAGCTCCGGGACAGGGTTAGCATCGGACACCGGGGAGCTGTTTTTT | CASSGTGLASDTGELFF
TRBJ1-2 | . | TRBD1 | TRBV7-9 | TGTGCCAGCAGCCCGCCCGCAGGGGGTATGGTAGATGGCTACACCTTC | CASSPPAGGMVDGYTF
TRBJ1-3 | once | TRBD1 | TRBV28 | TGTGCCAGCAGTTCCGGTCCGGGCAGGGGGAGGCACACCATATATTTT | CASSSGPGRGRHTIYF
TRBJ2-1 | . | TRBD2 | TRBV6-4 | TGTGCCAGCAGGCGGGAGCAGGGCTCCTACAATGAGCAGTTCTTC | CASRREQGSYNEQFF
TRBJ1-6 | . | . | TRBV2 | TGTGCCAGCAGTGAGCTGGGGAGGAATTCACCCCTCCACTTT | CASSELGRNSPLHF
TRBJ2-6 | . | TRBD2 | TRBV4-2 | TGTGCCAGCAGCCTCCTCGGGGGGATGCCTGGGGCCAACGTCCTGACTTTC | CASSLLGGMPGANVLTF
TRBJ2-5 | . | . | TRBV9 | TGTGCCAGCAGCGGCTCCGGGGTGACCCAGTACTTC | CASSGSGVTQYF
TRBJ1-2 | . | TRBD1 | TRBV2 | TGTGCCAGCAGTACGGGACAGCCCTATGGCTACACCTTC | CASSTGQPYGYTF
TRBJ1-2 | . | . | TRBV30 | TGTGCCTGGAGTGTATCCAGGGCTAACTATGGCTACACCTTC | CAWSVSRANYGYTF
TRBJ1-6 | . | TRBD1 | TRBV19 | TGTGCCAGTAGAAAGACAGGGGGGTCACCCCTCCACTTT | CASRKTGGSPLHF
TRBJ1-2 | . | TRBD1 | TRBV28 | TGTGCCAGCAGTTTCCCGGACAGGGGAACGGGCTACACCTTC | CASSFPDRGTGYTF
TRBJ2-7 | . | TRBD2 | TRBV11-2 | TGTGCCAGCAGCTGGGGGATAGCGGGGGGGTTCCGGAGCGAGCAGTACTTC | CASSWGIAGGFRSEQYF
TRBJ2-3 | . | . | TRBV29-1 | TGCAGCGCCCTTTCCCACAGAGACACGCAGTATTTT | CSALSHRDTQYF
TRBJ2-3 | . | . | TRBV6-1 | TGTGCCAGCAGTGAAGATCGGGTGAGCACAGATACGCAGTATTTT | CASSEDRVSTDTQYF
TRBJ2-4 | . | TRBD1 | TRBV5-1 | TGCGCCAGCAGCTCCGAGGGACAGGGGCCCATTCAGTACTTC | CASSSEGQGPIQYF
TRBJ2-7 | few | TRBD1 | TRBV5-5 | TGTGCCAGCACCACCCACTGGGACAGGGGGTACTACGAGCAGTACTTC | CASTTHWDRGYYEQYF
TRBJ2-5 | . | . | TRBV29-1 | TGCAGCGTTCCCTCGGGACAAGGGGTGGTGGCCCAGTACTTC | CSVPSGQGVVAQYF
TRBJ2-1 | . | . | TRBV5-4 | TGTGCCAGCAGCTCACAGGCCCGCTCCTACAATGAGCAGTTCTTC | CASSSQARSYNEQFF
TRBJ2-1 | . | TRBD2 | TRBV10-2 | TGCGCCAGCAGTGATACCGGGGGGGCGCTGCGGGAGCAGTTCTTC | CASSDTGGALREQFF
TRBJ2-5 | once | . | TRBV5-4 | TGTGCCAGCAGCTTGAGGTCAGGGCTGTACCAAGAGACCCAGTACTTC | CASSLRSGLYQETQYF
TRBJ2-7 | . | TRBD1 | TRBV5-1 | TGCGCCAGCAGCTTGAGGACAGGGGCGTCCTACGAGCAGTACTTC | CASSLRTGASYEQYF
TRBJ1-5 | . | . | TRBV28 | TGTGCCTCCGGGGGGAGCAATCAGCCCCAGCATTTT | CASGGSNQPQHF
TRBJ1-6 | . | TRBD1 | TRBV6-1 | TGTGCCAGCAGTGATGCAGGGGGAAATTCACCCCTCCACTTT | CASSDAGGNSPLHF
TRBJ2-5 | . | TRBD2 | TRBV29-1 | TGCAGCGTTGCCAGGACTAGCGGGGGGCGAGAGACCCAGTACTTC | CSVARTSGGRETQYF
TRBJ1-1 | . | TRBD1 | TRBV11-2 | TGTGCCAGCAGTTATGGGACAGCCACTGAAGCTTTCTTT | CASSYGTATEAFF
TRBJ2-2 | . | . | TRBV19 | TGTGCCAGTAGCCAGGATTTCACCGGGGAGCTGTTTTTT | CASSQDFTGELFF
TRBJ1-2 | . | . | TRBV29-1 | TGCAGCGTCGAGGGGCAGGGGAGTAGGACTGGCTACACCTTC | CSVEGQGSRTGYTF
TRBJ2-6 | . | . | TRBV7-2 | TGTGCCAGCAGCCAGACAACAACCTCTGGGGCCAACGTCCTGACTTTC | CASSQTTTSGANVLTF
TRBJ2-1 | . | . | TRBV19 | TGTGCCAGTAGTATAGGAGGGAATGAGCAGTTCTTC | CASSIGGNEQFF
TRBJ2-2 | . | TRBD2 | TRBV2 | TGTGCCAGCAGTGAACGGCGGGGGGGAAACACCGGGGAGCTGTTTTTT | CASSERRGGNTGELFF
TRBJ2-7 | . | TRBD1 | TRBV28 | TGTGCCAGCGTCGCCTCACAGGGGAGCCACGAGCAGTACTTC | CASVASQGSHEQYF
TRBJ1-6 | . | TRBD1 | TRBV7-2 | TGTGCCAGCAGGAGGTCACAGGGGGCGAGTTCACCCCTCCACTTT | CASRRSQGASSPLHF
TRBJ1-2 | . | TRBD1 | TRBV10-3 | TGTGCCACCGCGGACAGGGACGACTATGGCTACACCTTC | CATADRDDYGYTF
TRBJ2-5 | . | . | TRBV5-1 | TGCGCCAGCAGCTTGTGGGGGGGGCAGCAAGAGACCCAGTACTTC | CASSLWGGQQETQYF
TRBJ2-7 | . | TRBD1 | TRBV27 | TGTGCCAGCACTCGACAGGGGGCGCGGGAGCAGTACTTC | CASTRQGAREQYF
TRBJ2-7 | few | TRBD1 | TRBV6-6 | TGTGCCAGCAGTTACGTCCGGGACAGGGCCGAGCAGTACTTC | CASSYVRDRAEQYF
TRBJ2-7 | . | TRBD2 | TRBV6-5 | TGTGCCAGCATGACTAGCGGGGGTTACGAGCAGTACTTC | CASMTSGGYEQYF